This T cell receptor (beta chain) was captured by sequencing in a study of T cells in Graves' hyperthyroidism and ophthalmopathy. Looking at the study overall: Pretreatment peripheral blood was obtained at initial diagnosis. The study's findings and limits: Model predictions of ophthalmopathy came a median roughly 6.4 months before onset. Most thyroid clonotypes expanded above 0.001 were also detected in blood.

This clonotype was seen many times. As yet, its antigen is unknown. Every diagnosis used clinical symptoms, serum thyroxine and TRAb, thyroid ultrasound and orbital computed tomography. The CDR3 consists of 16 residues. Germline V lookup: CDR1 MGHRA, CDR2 YSYEKL. The V and J ends lost 6 bases and 6 bases, in that order; junction bases with no gene match: 15. RNA transcripts yielded amplified TCR beta CDR3 regions. The HTBI primer set drove a first-round RT-PCR of the TCR CDR3. From the multiplex PCR reads, TCRdb called clonotypes with MiXCR, one entry per CDR3 protein. The sample holds hundreds of thousands of distinct CDR3 sequences, roughly 17% seen once.

The sample consisted of blood. The clonotype originates from a woman aged 18-29 years with Graves' ophthalmopathy. The V call is TRBV4-1, the J call TRBJ1-2, with 8 bases lining up with TRBD1. CDR3 in amino acids: CASSGQGNMARDGYTF. The CDR3, as DNA: TGCGCCAGCAGTGGACAGGGTAACATGGCCCGGGATGGCTACACCTTC.